This paragraph reports one T cell receptor (beta chain). Its recognized antigen is unknown. No much larger clone is present one base from it, and per-base qualities are unavailable. CDR1 SGHTA and CDR2 FQGNSA were looked up in the germline V gene. From cysteine to phenylalanine, the CDR3 is 14 amino acids long. The kept DNA is CDR3 alone, 42 bases in frame from the first base. At the junction V is shortened by 5 bases and J by 5 bases, with 15 bases in between. The data derive from a study of control samples from healthy donors and cancer patients (dated by TCRdb to 2019 to 2021). The library was obtained by the immunoSEQ multiplex PCR assay. TCRdb obtained this table from immuneACCESS and retained in-frame rearrangements with V and J assigned. These tables miss some clones; where compared with another copy, unresolved V genes account for less than half of the shortfall, and the remainder is unexplained. A total of fewer than 130,000 clones appear in this sample, 85% to 90% of them only once. 3.7% of the sample comes from the top ten.

The sequence was collected from a woman aged 60-70 years with lung cancer. The source material was PBMCs. The V and J genes are TRBV7-2 and TRBJ2-5; too little of a D gene remains to name it. The CDR3 loop reads CASSLTAVLETQYF. The base sequence is TGTGCCAGCAGCCTGACTGCGGTTCTGGAGACCCAGTACTTC.